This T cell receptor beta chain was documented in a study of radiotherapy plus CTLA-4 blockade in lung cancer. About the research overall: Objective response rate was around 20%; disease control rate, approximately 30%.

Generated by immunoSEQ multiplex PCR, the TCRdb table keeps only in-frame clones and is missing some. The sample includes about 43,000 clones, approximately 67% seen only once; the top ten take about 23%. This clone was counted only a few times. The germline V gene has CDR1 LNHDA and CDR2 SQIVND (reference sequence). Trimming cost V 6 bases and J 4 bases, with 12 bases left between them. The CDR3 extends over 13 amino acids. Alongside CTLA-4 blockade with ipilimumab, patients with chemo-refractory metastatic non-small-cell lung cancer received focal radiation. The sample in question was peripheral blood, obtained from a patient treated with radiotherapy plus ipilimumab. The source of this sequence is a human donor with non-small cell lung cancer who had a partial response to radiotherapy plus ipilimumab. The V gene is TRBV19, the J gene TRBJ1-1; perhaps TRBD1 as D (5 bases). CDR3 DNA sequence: TGTGCCAGTAGACCGGGGCGGGGCACTGAAGCTTTCTTT. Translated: CASRPGRGTEAFF. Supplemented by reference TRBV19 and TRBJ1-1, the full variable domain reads DGGITQSPKYLFRKEGQNVTLSCEQNLNHDAMYWYRQDPGQGLRLIYYSQIVNDFQKGDIAEGYSVSREKKESFPLTVTSAQKNPTAFYLCASRPGRGTEAFFGQGTRLTVV.